This T cell receptor (beta chain) is drawn from a study of blood T cell repertoires in COVID-19. The assay was immunoSEQ multiplex PCR, and TCRdb's table has in-frame clones only and misses some. This table has about 380,000 clones, 85% appearing once. This CDR3 comprises 16 residues. V was pared by 3 bases and J by 8 bases, with 22 bases between. Germline V gene sequence: CDR1 SGHAT, CDR2 FQNNGV. The sequencing sample was made of peripheral blood. The rearrangement uses TRBV11-2 and TRBJ1-1; tentatively, D is TRBD1 (6 bases). This TCR derives from a woman between 18 and 30 years old with acute or convalescent COVID-19. CDR3 in DNA: TGTGCCAGCAGCTTGGAAACAGGGTGGGGCGTCGCCGAAGCTTTCTTT. It encodes CASSLETGWGVAEAFF.